This is a list of T cell receptor beta chains from one sample in a study of blood T cell repertoires in COVID-19. Clones were read by immunoSEQ multiplex PCR, and TCRdb kept only the in-frame ones, dropping some. The repertoire holds almost 350,000 clones, with approximately 89% as singletons. The sample was peripheral blood. The receptors were gathered from a woman in her fifties or sixties with COVID-19, enrolled during active disease. The CDR3 runs from the conserved cysteine through the conserved F or W. Fields, in order: J gene, V gene, clone size, D gene, CDR3 protein, CDR3 DNA. D genes are given only for firm matches. Not every row has a clone size; where given, it reads once, few, many or a size class.

>TRBJ1-6|TRBV20-1|NA|NA
CSASPDFNSPLHF
TGCAGTGCTAGTCCCGACTTTAATTCACCCCTCCACTTT
>TRBJ2-3|TRBV28|NA|NA
CASSFRFSTDTQYF
TGTGCCAGCAGTTTCAGGTTTAGCACAGATACGCAGTATTTT
>TRBJ1-4|TRBV6-5|NA|TRBD1
CASCDRGFSGEKLFF
TGTGCCAGCTGCGACAGGGGGTTTTCGGGAGAAAAACTGTTTTTT
>TRBJ1-2|TRBV19|once|TRBD1
CATPDTGAGGLVGGYTF
TGTGCCACCCCAGATACCGGGGCAGGGGGCCTCGTAGGTGGCTACACCTTC
>TRBJ1-6|TRBV10-3|once|TRBD1
CAIRRTGDNSPLHF
TGTGCCATCAGAAGGACAGGGGATAATTCACCCCTCCACTTT
>TRBJ2-2|TRBV29-1|NA|NA
CSVEGDWNTGELFF
TGCAGCGTTGAGGGGGACTGGAACACCGGGGAGCTGTTTTTT
>TRBJ1-3|TRBV11-2|NA|NA
CASRLVRGASGNTIYF
TGTGCCAGCAGACTAGTTCGCGGGGCGTCTGGAAACACCATATATTTT
>TRBJ1-1|TRBV5-1|NA|TRBD1
CASRLTGTADTEAFF
TGCGCCAGCAGGCTGACCGGGACAGCTGACACTGAAGCTTTCTTT
>TRBJ2-1|TRBV2|NA|TRBD1
CASSRDRTYEQFF
TGTGCCAGCAGTCGGGACAGAACCTATGAGCAGTTCTTC
>TRBJ2-5|TRBV5-1|NA|NA
CASSLRGTQYF
TGCGCCAGCAGCTTGCGAGGGACCCAGTACTTC